A selection of T cell receptor beta chains follows, all from one sample in a study of blood T cell repertoires in COVID-19. The method was immunoSEQ multiplex PCR; TCRdb's version includes in-frame clones alone and lacks a portion of them. This repertoire shows 100,000 to 150,000 clones, more than 70% found once; its top ten account for 2.5% to 3.5%. The material sequenced was peripheral blood. The receptors come from a woman older than 75 with COVID-19, enrolled during active disease. The CDR3 runs from the conserved cysteine through the conserved F or W. Fields, in order: V gene, J gene, CDR3 protein.

v_call: TRBV7-8
j_call: TRBJ2-5
cdr3_aa: CASSLMVGGQETQYF

v_call: TRBV4-2
j_call: TRBJ1-1
cdr3_aa: CASSQGGTANTEAFF

v_call: TRBV9
j_call: TRBJ1-1
cdr3_aa: CASSALDRVAEAFF

v_call: TRBV20-1
j_call: TRBJ1-1
cdr3_aa: CSTSGRQENTEAFF

v_call: TRBV5-1
j_call: TRBJ1-4
cdr3_aa: CASSQGSSTNEKLFF

v_call: TRBV19
j_call: TRBJ1-5
cdr3_aa: CASSILRGRTSNQPQHF

v_call: TRBV2
j_call: TRBJ1-4
cdr3_aa: CASSEFGLREKLFF

v_call: TRBV5-1
j_call: TRBJ2-1
cdr3_aa: CASSHQGQGRWGLTYNEQFF

v_call: TRBV9
j_call: TRBJ2-7
cdr3_aa: CASSPRGQGNYEQYF

v_call: TRBV27
j_call: TRBJ1-3
cdr3_aa: CASSSNPGHGNTIYF

v_call: TRBV19
j_call: TRBJ2-5
cdr3_aa: CASSIAAGVETQYF

v_call: TRBV6-5
j_call: TRBJ1-3
cdr3_aa: CASTQQERAGNTIYF

v_call: TRBV6-2/TRBV6-3
j_call: TRBJ2-2
cdr3_aa: CASSYSAHTGELFF

v_call: TRBV11-2
j_call: TRBJ1-6
cdr3_aa: CASQGTNYNSPLHF

v_call: TRBV3-1/TRBV3-2
j_call: TRBJ2-4
cdr3_aa: CASSPGGQKNIQYF

v_call: TRBV6-5
j_call: TRBJ1-4
cdr3_aa: CASKEGTTNEKLFF

v_call: TRBV9
j_call: TRBJ2-1
cdr3_aa: CASSVAPSGGYNEQFF